One sample yielded the 18 T cell receptor beta chains listed below, sequenced in a study of cytomegalovirus exposure and HLA in healthy donors. Primers for the PCR totalled 60 Vbeta and 13 Jbeta. Clones were sequenced by immunoSEQ multiplex PCR, and TCRdb holds only the in-frame ones, with some missing. Among 190,000 or so clones listed, 75% to 90% were seen once. Sequencing was performed on PBMCs. The receptors shown here come from a boy between 5 and 17 years old in good health and CMV-seronegative.

This clone was counted between two and nine times. The rearrangement links TRBV7-9 to TRBJ2-5; 9 nucleotides align to TRBD1. The junction had 11 bases not matched to a gene; V was cut back by 5 bases and J by 4 bases. The CDR3 is made up of 16 amino acids. The V gene's germline CDR1 is SEHNR and CDR2 FQNEAQ (reference sequence). This CDR3 is CASSRGGTGYSETQYF. The CDR3 DNA reads TGTGCCAGCAGCCGAGGCGGGACAGGGTATTCAGAGACCCAGTACTTC.

Concerning this clone: One end of the junction varies from germline; a read error may be responsible. The J gene is TRBJ1-6, the V gene TRBV7-9; 7 nucleotides match TRBD1. The CDR3 loop spans 16 amino acids. Germline CDR1 and CDR2: SEHNR and FQNEAQ (reference sequence). The CDR3 reads CSSTNRGSSYNSPLHF. CDR3 sequence (DNA): TGTTCCAGTACGAACAGGGGAAGCTCCTATAATTCACCCCTCCACTTT.

The chain joins TRBV28 to TRBJ1-5; the D gene is possibly TRBD1 (6 bases). The CDR3 length is 14 residues. Trimming removed 10 bases at V and 5 bases at J, with 18 bases between. Germline loops: CDR1 MDHEN, CDR2 SYDVKM. CDR3 loop: CATLVGQGYQPQHF. The CDR3 DNA reads TGTGCCACCCTCGTGGGGCAGGGGTATCAGCCCCAGCATTTT.

This clone was observed a few times. This chain joins TRBV5-6 and TRBJ2-3, with D possibly matching TRBD2 (6 bases). This CDR3 contains 16 residues. The germline V gene has CDR1 SGHDT and CDR2 YYEEEE. Trimming took off 4 bases at V and 6 bases at J, with 21 bases between the two ends. CDR3 DNA: TGTGCCAGCAGCGCAGCCGGGACTGCCTTTTCTGATACGCAGTATTTT. It translates to CASSAAGTAFSDTQYF.

This clone was seen a single time. The V gene is TRBV9, the J gene TRBJ2-1, with a possible D match to TRBD2 (6 bases). V shed 4 bases and J shed 7 bases, with 15 bases lying between them. CDR1 is SGDLS, CDR2 YYNGEE, per germline. The CDR3 loop spans 14 amino acids. The CDR3 DNA sequence: TGTGCCAGCAGCAAGCTAGAGACTAGAAATGAGCAGTTCTTC. Amino acids: CASSKLETRNEQFF.

This chain joins TRBV27 and TRBJ2-2, with D tentatively TRBD2 (5 bases). Trimming pared 2 bases from V and 0 bases from J, leaving 7 bases between. The CDR3 contains 15 residues. Germline assignment: CDR1 MNHEY and CDR2 SMNVEV (reference sequence). The CDR3 DNA follows: TGTGCCAGCAGTTTAAGCGGCACGAACACCGGGGAGCTGTTTTTT. Translating it yields CASSLSGTNTGELFF.

The rearrangement uses TRBV7-3 and TRBJ2-3; TRBD2 matches 10 bases. This CDR3 region has 15 residues. V dropped 2 bases and J dropped 3; count of bases not matched to a gene: 2. CDR1 is SGHTA and CDR2 is FQGTGA in the germline V gene. This chain's CDR3 is CASSLELAGTDTQYF. The CDR3, as DNA: TGTGCCAGCAGCTTAGAACTAGCGGGGACAGATACGCAGTATTTT.

A few counts support this clone. The chain links TRBV5-6 to TRBJ1-3, with D perhaps TRBD1 (5 bases). There are 11 residues in the CDR3. Trimming shortened V by 5 bases and J by 9 bases, and 9 bases separated the two germline ends. Germline-derived CDR1 and CDR2 are SGHDT and YYEEEE. The CDR3 reads CASSGGGTIYF. The CDR3 coding sequence is TGTGCCAGCAGTGGCGGGGGCACCATATATTTT.

This chain links TRBV5-6 with TRBJ2-3; D is perhaps TRBD2 (5 bases). V was trimmed by 2 bases and J by 6 bases, leaving 16 bases between them. The germline gives CDR1 SGHDT, CDR2 YYEEEE. This CDR3 comprises 15 residues. The CDR3: CASSFSGSEMDTQYF. CDR3 DNA sequence: TGTGCCAGCAGCTTCAGCGGCTCCGAGATGGATACGCAGTATTTT.

This clone was counted a single time. The chain couples TRBV4-1 to TRBJ1-2; 8 bases align to TRBD1. The CDR3 length is 15 residues. With 0 bases clipped from V and 7 bases from J, the junction kept 7 bases outside the gene matches. Germline CDR1 is MGHRA and CDR2 is YSYEKL. CDR3 in DNA: TGCGCCAGCAGCCAAGAATTGGGACAGGTCCCTGGCTACACCTTC. Protein sequence: CASSQELGQVPGYTF.

V is TRBV6-5 and J is TRBJ2-7; D remains unclear. V was trimmed by 8 bases and J by 3 bases, leaving 11 bases between them. There are 12 residues in the CDR3. Germline values: CDR1 MNHEY, CDR2 SVGAGI. In DNA form, the CDR3 reads TGTGCCAGCCGGAGAGATAACTACGAGCAGTACTTC. Translated, it gives CASRRDNYEQYF.

This chain joins TRBV10-3 and TRBJ1-6, with D uncertain. Per germline, CDR1 ENHRY and CDR2 SYGVKD. V lost 0 bases to trimming and J lost 5 bases, with 8 bases between them. The CDR3 contains 15 residues. Here the CDR3 reads CAISESNTDNSPLHF. As DNA, the CDR3 is TGTGCCATCAGTGAGTCGAATACGGATAATTCACCCCTCCACTTT.

This clone was counted a few times. This sequence joins TRBV11-2 and TRBJ2-7, with 8 bases fitting TRBD2. Germline V lookup: CDR1 SGHAT, CDR2 FQNNGV. After removal of 1 base from V and 2 bases from J, the junction contained 1 base not matched to a gene. CDR3 size: 14 residues. CDR3 sequence reads: CASSLAGGTYEQYF. CDR3 bases: TGTGCCAGCAGCTTAGCGGGAGGGACCTACGAGCAGTACTTC. Full variable domain (outside the CDR3, taken from reference TRBV11-2 and TRBJ2-7): EAGVAQSPRYKIIEKRQSVAFWCNPISGHATLYWYQQILGQGPKLLIQFQNNGVVDDSQLPKDRFSAERLKGVDSTLKIQPAKLEDSAVYLCASSLAGGTYEQYFGPGTRLTVT.

The V and J genes are TRBV7-9 and TRBJ2-1; 8 bases fit TRBD2. V lost 9 bases to trimming and J lost 4 bases; unmatched junction nucleotides: 11. Germline V lookup: CDR1 SEHNR, CDR2 FQNEAQ (reference sequence). The CDR3 has 15 residues. Here the CDR3 reads CASSGETSAYNEQFF. CDR3 nucleotide sequence: TGTGCCAGTTCGGGAGAGACTAGCGCTTACAATGAGCAGTTCTTC.

This chain connects TRBV7-2 to TRBJ2-7, with D unresolved. This CDR3 is 15 amino acids long. The germline gives CDR1 SGHTA, CDR2 FQGNSA. Trimming cost V 5 bases and J 0 bases, with 14 bases left between them. CDR3 loop: CASSQDFAPSYEQYF. The CDR3 nucleotides read TGTGCCAGCAGCCAAGACTTTGCGCCCTCCTACGAGCAGTACTTC.

This clone was observed once. The rearrangement joins TRBV2 to TRBJ1-6, with TRBD1 matching over 9 bases. The length of the CDR3 is 16 residues. Germline V CDR1 and CDR2: SNHLY, FYNNEI. V was clipped by 6 bases and J by 9 bases; unmatched bases: 12. The CDR3 DNA reads as TGTGCCAGCAGGAGAACAGGGGGCGACGCCTTTTCACCCCTCCACTTT. This codes for CASRRTGGDAFSPLHF.

The V call is TRBV2, the J call TRBJ2-7; D uncertain. Germline-derived CDR1 and CDR2 are SNHLY and FYNNEI. The CDR3 covers 14 residues. V shed 10 bases and J shed 2 bases, with 18 bases lying between them. The CDR3, as DNA: TGTGCCACTGTCCCGTCAGTGAATACCTACGAGCAGTACTTC. Its protein is CATVPSVNTYEQYF.

This sequence joins TRBV5-8 and TRBJ2-7, with TRBD1 as a possible D gene (6 bases). V was trimmed by 4 bases and J by 6 bases, leaving 14 bases between them. The germline V gene encodes CDR1 SGHTS and CDR2 YDEGEE. The CDR3 is 13 amino acids. The CDR3 region has the DNA TGTGCCAGCAGCCGTACAGGGTTGTTCGAGCAGTACTTC. It codes for CASSRTGLFEQYF.